A single sample gave rise to the 27 T cell receptor beta chains below, sequenced in a study of T cells in Graves' hyperthyroidism and ophthalmopathy. Amplification of TCR beta CDR3 regions used RNA as the template. The HTBI primer set was used in a first-round RT-PCR of the TCR CDR3. TCRdb re-analysed the multiplex PCR reads in MiXCR, keeping a single row per CDR3 protein. The sample includes nearly 600,000 distinct CDR3 sequences, about 15% of them seen just once. Sequencing used blood. These TCRs come from a woman in her 30s with Graves' hyperthyroidism that later progressed to Graves' ophthalmopathy.

There are many counts of this clonotype. One junction end disagrees with the germline gene, perhaps due to a read error. The rearrangement links TRBV7-7 to TRBJ2-3, with TRBD2 matching over 10 bases. From germline, CDR1 is SSHAT and CDR2 FNYEAQ (reference sequence). CDR3 length equals 17 residues. CDR3 nucleotide sequence: TGTGCTAGCAGCTTATCCGGGACTAGCGCATACACAGATACGCAGTATTTT. It specifies CASSLSGTSAYTDTQYF.

This chain connects TRBV7-2 to TRBJ2-1; 8 bases line up with TRBD1. This CDR3 region has 17 residues. With 1 base clipped from V and 0 bases from J, the junction kept 5 bases outside the gene matches. Germline V gene lookup returns CDR1 SGHTA and CDR2 FQGNSA. CDR3 DNA sequence: TGTGCCAGCAGCTTAGATCAGGGGGCGAGCTCCTACAATGAGCAGTTCTTC. Its protein is CASSLDQGASSYNEQFF.

This clonotype was recorded many times. This chain links TRBV7-2 with TRBJ1-2; no clear D. The length of the CDR3 is 12 residues. The V end was cut by 4 bases, the J end by 7 bases, with 10 bases between. Per germline, CDR1 SGHTA and CDR2 FQGNSA. CDR3 nucleotide sequence: TGTGCCAGCAGCTCGACGGTTGGTGGCTACACCTTC. The encoded protein is CASSSTVGGYTF.

This chain links TRBV6-5 with TRBJ1-2, with TRBD1 matching over 9 bases. This CDR3 is 15 amino acids long. Per germline, CDR1 MNHEY and CDR2 SVGAGI. J lost 3 bases, V lost 0 bases, and 2 bases had no gene match. The CDR3 sequence: CASSYSTGGYYGYTF. For the CDR3, the DNA is TGTGCCAGCAGTTACTCCACAGGGGGCTACTATGGCTACACCTTC.

A word on this clonotype: This may be a read error: a much more frequent sequence differs by one nucleotide. The CDR3 nucleotides read TGTGCCAGCAGCTTAGTTATCGGTGGGTCTAGAGAGGAGACCCAGTACTTC. Amino acid sequence: CASSLVIGGSREETQYF. V usage is TRBV11-2 and J usage is TRBJ2-5, with D uncertain. CDR1 SGHAT and CDR2 FQNNGV come from the germline V gene. Deletions cut 1 base from V and 5 bases from J, with 20 bases between. The CDR3 has 17 residues.

This sequence joins TRBV10-3 and TRBJ2-3, with 9 bases identical to TRBD1. The trim removed 2 bases at V and 4 bases at J, leaving 4 bases unmatched. The V gene's germline CDR1 is ENHRY and CDR2 SYGVKD. The CDR3 loop spans 15 amino acids. The chain's CDR3 is CAISETGGEADTQYF. The CDR3 bases are TGTGCCATCAGTGAGACAGGGGGCGAGGCAGATACGCAGTATTTT.

This clonotype was found many times. The V and J genes are TRBV12-3 or TRBV12-4 and TRBJ2-5; a weak D match, TRBD2 (6 bases). V was pared by 4 bases and J by 5 bases, with 8 bases between. This CDR3 is 12 amino acids long. The CDR3 DNA follows: TGTGCCAGCAGTTCAGGGAGGGAGACCCAGTACTTC. Translated: CASSSGRETQYF.

This clonotype was seen repeatedly, ten times or more. The V and J genes are TRBV2 and TRBJ2-7, with TRBD2 matching 12 bases. Germline CDR1 reads SNHLY; CDR2 reads FYNNEI. This CDR3 has 14 amino acids. V trimming: 8 bases; J trimming: 2 bases; junction bases outside the gene matches: 4. This CDR3 reads CASLRTSGTYEQYF. The CDR3 DNA sequence: TGTGCCAGCCTTCGGACTAGCGGGACCTACGAGCAGTACTTC.

V is TRBV28 and J is TRBJ2-1; TRBD1 matches 9 bases. Unmatched junction bases numbered 12, after V lost 5 bases and J lost 7 bases. This CDR3 comprises 16 residues. Looked up from germline, CDR1 is MDHEN and CDR2 is SYDVKM. CDR3 sequence: CASSHGQGRATNEQFF. CDR3 DNA: TGTGCCAGCAGTCACGGACAGGGGAGGGCAACAAATGAGCAGTTCTTC.

In its sample, this clonotype was seen many times. The rearrangement uses TRBV28 and TRBJ2-7; tentative D call: TRBD1 (6 bases). Looked up from germline, CDR1 is MDHEN and CDR2 is SYDVKM. CDR3 size: 13 residues. V was pared by 5 bases and J by 0 bases, with 8 bases between. For the CDR3, the DNA is TGTGCCAGCAGTCGAGGGGGCTCCTACGAGCAGTACTTC. It yields the protein CASSRGGSYEQYF.

The gene calls are TRBV4-1 and TRBJ2-2; the D is unclear. The CDR3 contains 17 residues. V lost 0 bases to trimming and J lost 7 bases, with 18 bases between them. Per the germline V gene, CDR1 is MGHRA and CDR2 is YSYEKL. The CDR3, as DNA: TGCGCCAGCAGCCAAGATTCGGGCAGTCTCGGTCACGGGGAGCTGTTTTTT. This encodes CASSQDSGSLGHGELFF.

This clonotype was seen more than once but under ten times. The germline gene is not matched at one end of the junction; a read error may be the cause. The rearrangement links TRBV7-2 to TRBJ1-2; D remains ambiguous. CDR3 length equals 14 residues. Germline CDR1 reads SGHTA; CDR2 reads FQGNSA. The CDR3 sequence: CASSLIGEGYGCTF. The CDR3 DNA reads as TGTGCCAGCAGCTTAATCGGGGAGGGCTATGGCTGCACCTTC.

This clonotype was detected ten times or more. The CDR3 reads CASSLTGGPTDTQYF. The CDR3 DNA reads TGTGCCAGCAGCTTAACAGGTGGTCCCACAGATACGCAGTATTTT. The rearrangement uses TRBV11-3 and TRBJ2-3; D might be TRBD1 (5 bases). Germline V gene lookup returns CDR1 SGHNT and CDR2 YENEEA. The CDR3 is 15 residues long. Trimming pared 2 bases from V and 2 bases from J, leaving 11 bases between.

This chain joins TRBV4-2 and TRBJ2-3; 12 bases agree with TRBD2. Germline V lookup: CDR1 LGHNA, CDR2 YNFKEQ. V lost 0 bases to trimming and J lost 2 bases; unmatched junction nucleotides: 9. The CDR3 is made up of 19 amino acids. CDR3 bases: TGTGCCAGCAGCCAAGATTCCTTCCCTAGCGGGAGGGTCACAGATACGCAGTATTTT. Its translation is CASSQDSFPSGRVTDTQYF.

This clonotype was counted a few times. The chain has TRBV6-1 and TRBJ2-7; 8 bases map to TRBD1. The CDR3 spans 13 residues. V shed 5 bases and J 7 bases; nucleotides not matched to a gene: 7. CDR1 MNHNS and CDR2 SASEGT come from the germline V gene. CDR3 coding DNA: TGTGCCAGCAGTCAGGAAAGGACAGGGGAGCAGTACTTC. It codes for CASSQERTGEQYF.

This clonotype was seen many times. This chain joins TRBV12-3 or TRBV12-4 and TRBJ1-5; D is possibly TRBD1 (6 bases). This CDR3 has 15 amino acids. Trimming took 6 bases from V and 3 from J, leaving 15 bases between them. This CDR3 reads CASSSHRDYNQPQHF. The DNA for the CDR3 is TGTGCCAGCAGCTCCCACAGGGACTACAATCAGCCCCAGCATTTT.

This clonotype occurred many times. The chain is built from TRBV12-5 and TRBJ2-2; the D call may be TRBD1 or TRBD2 (5 bases each). CDR3 size: 14 residues. Germline values: CDR1 LGHNT, CDR2 FRNRAP. The germline V and J ends were trimmed by 1 base and 6 bases, with 9 bases remaining between them. Here the CDR3 reads CASGLEGRAGELFF. As DNA, the CDR3 is TGTGCTAGTGGTTTGGAGGGACGCGCCGGGGAGCTGTTTTTT.

There are many counts of this clonotype. The chain has TRBV11-2 and TRBJ2-7; 13 bases fit TRBD2. Germline CDR1 SGHAT, CDR2 FQNNGV. The V segment lost 4 bases and the J segment 6 bases; nucleotides outside the gene matches: 6. CDR3 size: 15 residues. Written as DNA, the CDR3 is TGTGCCAGCAGCTGGGGGACTAGCGGGGTCGGCGAGCAGTACTTC. Translation gives CASSWGTSGVGEQYF. The whole variable domain, filled in from reference TRBV11-2 and TRBJ2-7, reads EAGVAQSPRYKIIEKRQSVAFWCNPISGHATLYWYQQILGQGPKLLIQFQNNGVVDDSQLPKDRFSAERLKGVDSTLKIQPAKLEDSAVYLCASSWGTSGVGEQYFGPGTRLTVT.

This clonotype was picked up many times. The chain recombines TRBV7-8 with TRBJ2-1; D ambiguous. The length of the CDR3 is 15 residues. The V and J ends lost 4 bases and 0 bases respectively, with 10 bases between them. Germline V CDR1 and CDR2: SGHVS, FQNEAQ. Here the CDR3 reads CASSSPTSSYNEQFF. CDR3 DNA: TGTGCCAGCAGCTCGCCGACGAGCTCCTACAATGAGCAGTTCTTC.

This clonotype was counted only a few times. The chain links TRBV14 to TRBJ1-2, with D possibly TRBD1 on 5 matching bases. Trimming left V 1 base short and J 7 bases short, with 10 bases between. The germline gives CDR1 SGHDN, CDR2 FVKESK. This CDR3 contains 13 residues. The CDR3 DNA follows: TGTGCCAGCAGCCAAGGTGCAGGGAGTGGCTACACCTTC. This gives the protein CASSQGAGSGYTF.

Ten or more counts support this clonotype. A read error may account for a junction end that differs from germline. This sequence joins TRBV29-1 and TRBJ2-5, with D maybe TRBD2 (7 bases). This CDR3 contains 12 residues. The germline V gene has CDR1 SQVTM and CDR2 ANQGSEA. CDR3 protein: CSVVGGEEIQYF. CDR3 nucleotide sequence: TGCAGCGTTGTAGGGGGGGAAGAGATCCAGTACTTC. Together with reference TRBV29-1 and TRBJ2-5, the CDR3 gives the full variable domain: SAVISQKPSRDICQRGTSLTIQCQVDSQVTMMFWYRQQPGQSLTLIATANQGSEATYESGFVIDKFPISRPNLTFSTLTVSNMSPEDSSIYLCSVVGGEEIQYFGPGTRLLVL.

The chain combines TRBV2 with TRBJ2-1; 11 positions match TRBD2. CDR1 is SNHLY, CDR2 FYNNEI, per germline. Trimming at V came to 6 bases and at J to 7 bases, leaving 8 bases not matched to a gene. The CDR3 sequence is 15 residues long. The CDR3 DNA reads TGTGCCAGCAGGGGAACTAGCGGGAGATTAAATGAGCAGTTCTTC. Its translation is CASRGTSGRLNEQFF. The full variable domain, in which reference TRBV2 and TRBJ2-1 provide the parts outside the CDR3, is EPEVTQTPSHQVTQMGQEVILRCVPISNHLYFYWYRQILGQKVEFLVSFYNNEISEKSEIFDDQFSVERPDGSNFTLKIRSTKLEDSAMYFCASRGTSGRLNEQFFGPGTRLTVL.

As regards this clonotype: Just one base apart from a much larger clone, this may be a read error. The chain joins TRBV7-9 to TRBJ2-1, with 10 bases that match TRBD2. The CDR3 sequence is 18 residues long. Germline lookup yields CDR1 SEHNR and CDR2 FQNEAQ (reference sequence). CDR3 DNA: TGTGCCAACAGCCAAGGGTATGGGCTAGCGGGAGTGGGCAATGAGCAGTTCTTC. Its translation: CANSQGYGLAGVGNEQFF.

This clonotype was seen at least ten times. CDR3 in DNA: TGCAGCGGTATCTTACGGAGAGAGACTGAAGCTTTCTTT. Translated: CSGILRRETEAFF. The J gene is TRBJ1-1, the V gene TRBV29-1; unclear D gene. This CDR3 region has 13 residues. V gave up 7 bases and J gave up 5 bases, with 17 bases separating them. The germline V gene has CDR1 SQVTM and CDR2 ANQGSEA.

This clonotype occurred many times. This chain links TRBV18 with TRBJ2-5; D is possibly TRBD2 (6 bases). In germline, CDR1 is KGHSH, CDR2 LQKENI. V lost 4 bases to trimming and J lost 2 bases, with 17 bases between them. The CDR3 runs to 16 residues. CDR3 residues: CASSLLSGEGQETQYF. CDR3 nucleotide sequence: TGTGCCAGCTCACTACTTAGCGGAGAGGGTCAAGAGACCCAGTACTTC.

This clonotype has only a few counts. The CDR3 nucleotides read TGTGCCAGCAGCCAAGGACGGGGGAGTGAAAAACTGTTTTTT. It encodes CASSQGRGSEKLFF. V and J are TRBV4-2 and TRBJ1-4; D is possibly TRBD1 (5 bases). The CDR3 loop spans 14 amino acids. Deletions cut 1 base from V and 7 bases from J, with 10 bases between. Germline values: CDR1 LGHNA, CDR2 YNFKEQ.

This clonotype appeared many times. J is TRBJ2-7 and V is TRBV28, with D perhaps being TRBD1 or TRBD2 (5 bases each). The germline V and J ends were trimmed by 4 bases and 2 bases, with 12 bases remaining between them. This CDR3 is built from 14 residues. Germline CDR1 is MDHEN and CDR2 is SYDVKM. The DNA for the CDR3 is TGTGCCAGCAGTTCACGACAGCGGACCTACGAGCAGTACTTC. Translation: CASSSRQRTYEQYF.